Following are 20 T cell receptor beta chains from one sample sequenced in a study of CD8 T cells in Susac syndrome. A quantity of about 0.5 to 1 ug RNA underwent reverse transcription using random hexamers. TCRdb processed the immunoSEQ multiplex PCR reads anew with MiXCR; each CDR3 protein has one entry. The table includes roughly 150,000 distinct CDR3 sequences, around 92% detected once. The sequenced sample was CD4+ T cells from PBMCs. These receptor sequences come from a human donor in good health.

This clonotype has a single count. The chain employs TRBV28 and TRBJ1-2; D may be TRBD1 (5 bases). V was pared by 10 bases and J by 5 bases, with 14 bases between. Germline V CDR1 and CDR2: MDHEN, SYDVKM. This CDR3 has 12 residues. CDR3 bases: TGTGCCACCGGGGACCGTGGTTATGGCTACACCTTC. This gives the protein CATGDRGYGYTF.

The gene calls are TRBV20-1 and TRBJ2-5; D is perhaps TRBD1 (5 bases). Germline loops: CDR1 DFQATT, CDR2 SNEGSKA (reference sequence). V was trimmed by 0 bases and J by 1 base, leaving 9 bases between them. The CDR3 is 14 amino acids. This CDR3 is CSAREGRAQETQYF. The CDR3 nucleotides are TGCAGTGCTAGAGAAGGCAGGGCCCAAGAGACCCAGTACTTC.

A single count supports this clonotype. The CDR3: CSAALGAGGNTIYF. DNA for the CDR3: TGCAGTGCTGCACTGGGGGCAGGTGGAAACACCATATATTTT. The chain joins TRBV20-1 to TRBJ1-3; D possibly corresponds to TRBD1 (6 bases). V lost 5 bases and J lost 3, with 14 bases in between. This CDR3 has 14 residues. Germline V gene sequence: CDR1 DFQATT, CDR2 SNEGSKA (reference sequence).

This clonotype was detected only a few times. The gene calls are TRBV2 and TRBJ2-7, with 9 nucleotides matching TRBD1. From germline, CDR1 is SNHLY and CDR2 FYNNEI. V lost 4 bases to trimming and J lost 3 bases; unmatched junction nucleotides: 4. The CDR3 contains 14 residues. The CDR3 sequence is CASSGGQGGYEQYF. The DNA for the CDR3 is TGTGCCAGCAGTGGGGGACAGGGCGGCTACGAGCAGTACTTC.

The V and J genes are TRBV29-1 and TRBJ1-4; D is possibly TRBD1 (6 bases). Germline values: CDR1 SQVTM, CDR2 ANQGSEA. CDR3 length: 13 residues. Deletions cut 2 bases from V and 10 bases from J, with 14 bases between. CDR3 residues: CSVEKGGDGKLFF. The CDR3 DNA reads as TGCAGCGTTGAAAAGGGGGGCGACGGAAAACTGTTTTTT. Filled out from reference TRBV29-1 and TRBJ1-4, the complete variable domain reads SAVISQKPSRDICQRGTSLTIQCQVDSQVTMMFWYRQQPGQSLTLIATANQGSEATYESGFVIDKFPISRPNLTFSTLTVSNMSPEDSSIYLCSVEKGGDGKLFFGSGTQLSVL.

The chain joins TRBV19 to TRBJ1-1; D not resolved. Deletions cut 8 bases from V and 4 bases from J, with 11 bases between. The V gene's germline CDR1 is LNHDA and CDR2 SQIVND (reference sequence). The length of the CDR3 is 12 residues. This CDR3 reads CASSRTGTEAFF. Here the CDR3 DNA reads TGTGCCAGTTCCCGGACGGGCACTGAAGCTTTCTTT.

V gene TRBV29-1 combines with J gene TRBJ2-5, with 8 bases identical to TRBD1. V lost 8 bases and J lost 5; bases outside the gene matches: 7. CDR1 is SQVTM, CDR2 ANQGSEA, per germline. The CDR3 runs 12 residues. DNA of the CDR3: TGCAGCCACGGACAGGGAATGGAGACCCAGTACTTC. The encoded protein is CSHGQGMETQYF.

The chain recombines TRBV30 with TRBJ2-5, with D possibly TRBD1 on 6 matching bases. Trimming shortened V by 3 bases and J by 4 bases, and 9 bases separated the two germline ends. Looked up from germline, CDR1 is GTSNPN and CDR2 is SVGIG (reference sequence). The length of the CDR3 is 12 residues. CDR3 loop: CAWSLQGETQYF. The CDR3 DNA sequence: TGTGCCTGGAGCCTACAGGGAGAGACCCAGTACTTC.

The chain is built from TRBV5-1 and TRBJ2-1; the D is unclear. CDR1 SGHRS and CDR2 YFSETQ come from the germline V gene. Trimming cost V 4 bases and J 1 base, with 9 bases left between them. The CDR3 contains 14 residues. The CDR3 nucleotides read TGCGCCAGCAGCCATGGATCTTCCTACAATGAGCAGTTCTTC. Translated: CASSHGSSYNEQFF.

The J gene is TRBJ1-1, the V gene TRBV6-1; D is possibly TRBD1 (5 bases). V lost 5 bases and J 4 bases, leaving 14 bases between the germline ends. Germline V CDR1 and CDR2: MNHNS, SASEGT. The CDR3 has 14 amino acids. CDR3 bases: TGTGCCAGCAGTCCTCCCAGGGAGGTCACTGAAGCTTTCTTT. Amino acid sequence: CASSPPREVTEAFF.

The V and J genes are TRBV30 and TRBJ1-1, with 7 bases aligning to TRBD1. CDR1 is GTSNPN, CDR2 SVGIG, per germline (reference sequence). V lost 3 bases to trimming and J lost 0 bases; unmatched junction nucleotides: 16. The CDR3 runs to 18 residues. As DNA, the CDR3 is TGTGCCTGGAGGGAAAAGACAGGGATGAGGGCTATGAACACTGAAGCTTTCTTT. Translation: CAWREKTGMRAMNTEAFF.

The V and J genes are TRBV29-1 and TRBJ2-3; D tentatively fits TRBD1 or TRBD2 (5 bases each). The length of the CDR3 is 12 residues. V was shortened by 3 bases and J by 4 bases, with 8 bases between the two germline ends. Looked up from germline, CDR1 is SQVTM and CDR2 is ANQGSEA. The CDR3 DNA reads as TGCAGCGTTGATATGGGGGCAGATACGCAGTATTTT. Its translation is CSVDMGADTQYF.

The CDR3 DNA sequence: TGTGCCAGCAGCCAAACAGTTTCAGGGATTGAAGCTTTCTTT. It is translated as CASSQTVSGIEAFF. The V and J genes are TRBV3-1 and TRBJ1-1; D possibly corresponds to TRBD1 (5 bases). The germline V and J ends were trimmed by 2 bases and 7 bases, with 14 bases remaining between them. The CDR3 runs to 14 residues. CDR1 LGHDT and CDR2 YNNKEL come from the germline V gene (reference sequence).

The chain couples TRBV2 to TRBJ2-7; a possible D gene is TRBD1 (5 bases). Per germline, CDR1 SNHLY and CDR2 FYNNEI. The V gene lost 0 bases and the J gene lost 6 bases, with 12 bases spanning the gap. This CDR3 comprises 14 residues. The CDR3, as DNA: TGTGCCAGCAGTGAAGCGCTTAGGGGTAGCGAGCAGTACTTC. Its protein product is CASSEALRGSEQYF. Filled out from reference TRBV2 and TRBJ2-7, the complete variable domain reads EPEVTQTPSHQVTQMGQEVILRCVPISNHLYFYWYRQILGQKVEFLVSFYNNEISEKSEIFDDQFSVERPDGSNFTLKIRSTKLEDSAMYFCASSEALRGSEQYFGPGTRLTVT.

This clonotype came up a few times. The chain uses TRBV30 and TRBJ2-7; 8 nucleotides match TRBD1. The CDR3 is 13 amino acids. The ends lost 0 bases at V and 4 bases at J; junction bases unmatched: 2. Germline CDR1 and CDR2: GTSNPN and SVGIG (reference sequence). The CDR3 loop is CAWSVQGAYEQYF. CDR3 bases: TGTGCCTGGAGTGTGCAGGGGGCTTACGAGCAGTACTTC.

The chain combines TRBV12-3 or TRBV12-4 with TRBJ2-7; D assignment may be TRBD1 or TRBD2 (5 bases each). The V end was cut by 4 bases, the J end by 4 bases, with 11 bases between. This CDR3 spans 13 amino acids. In nucleotides, the CDR3 is TGTGCCAGCAGTTGGGACGGCATATACGAGCAGTACTTC. Its translation is CASSWDGIYEQYF.

The chain links TRBV29-1 to TRBJ1-1; D not resolved. In germline, CDR1 is SQVTM, CDR2 ANQGSEA. V was shortened by 6 bases and J by 0 bases, with 8 bases between the two germline ends. There are 12 residues in the CDR3. The CDR3 sequence: CSVPTVNTEAFF. The CDR3 bases are TGCAGCGTCCCCACGGTGAACACTGAAGCTTTCTTT.

This sequence joins TRBV2 and TRBJ2-4, with 10 nucleotides matching TRBD2. Looked up from germline, CDR1 is SNHLY and CDR2 is FYNNEI. V was pared by 7 bases and J by 8 bases, with 11 bases of the junction left unmatched. The CDR3 covers 15 residues. CDR3 sequence (DNA): TGTGCCAGCACCTGGACTAGCGGAGGAGGGGACATTCAGTACTTC. Its translation is CASTWTSGGGDIQYF.

The V gene is TRBV5-1, the J gene TRBJ2-4, with 7 bases aligning to TRBD2. The length of the CDR3 is 17 residues. Per the germline V gene, CDR1 is SGHRS and CDR2 is YFSETQ. V lost 0 bases to trimming and J lost 0 bases; unmatched junction nucleotides: 6. This chain's CDR3 is CASSLGAGRGAKNIQYF. As DNA, the CDR3 is TGCGCCAGCAGCTTGGGAGCGGGGAGGGGAGCCAAAAACATTCAGTACTTC.

The count of this clonotype is one. This chain connects TRBV3-1 to TRBJ1-1, with D possibly TRBD1 on 6 matching bases. Germline assignment: CDR1 LGHDT and CDR2 YNNKEL (reference sequence). Trimming pared 7 bases from V and 5 bases from J, leaving 14 bases between. The CDR3 extends over 13 amino acids. The CDR3 here is CASTAGGTTEAFF. The CDR3, as DNA: TGTGCCAGCACGGCGGGGGGCACGACTGAAGCTTTCTTT.